The clone carrying this T cell receptor beta chain is a singleton in its sample. The CDR3 consists of 13 residues. Trimming removed 6 bases from V and 5 bases from J; junction bases left unmatched: 8. The V gene's germline CDR1 is SQVTM and CDR2 ANQGSEA. RNA amounts of about 0.5 to 1 ug underwent reverse transcription with random hexamers. The TCR beta CDR3 was amplified by immunoSEQ multiplex PCR across 54 Vbeta, 13 Jbeta. A single record per CDR3 protein comes from TCRdb applying MiXCR to the immunoSEQ multiplex PCR reads. The sample records under 150,000 distinct CDR3 sequences, about 94% being singletons. This sample was taken from a study of CD8 T cells in Susac syndrome. The individuals used as controls were healthy donors who had been matched for both age and sex. TEMRA cells were enriched by FACS, and CD4+ and CD8+ T cells were negatively isolated.

This sequence was found in a human donor in good health. The sample consisted of CD8+ T cells from PBMCs. The gene calls are TRBV29-1 and TRBJ1-1, with 8 bases lining up with TRBD1. The CDR3 loop is CSVPGTGGTEAFF. CDR3 DNA: TGCAGCGTACCCGGGACAGGAGGAACTGAAGCTTTCTTT.